This T cell receptor (beta chain) came from a study of read filtering for tumor transcriptome and immune sequencing. This library used roughly 400 ng RNA and molecular barcoded adaptors spanning alpha/delta and beta/gamma chains. TCRdb re-called the reads with MiXCR, one entry per CDR3 protein. The sample includes around 35,000 distinct CDR3 sequences, roughly 13% of them seen just once. Findings and caveats of the study: The CD138-negative fraction was mixed bone marrow immune cells, not pure T cells.

Deletions cut 5 bases from V and 3 bases from J, with 16 bases between. The germline gives CDR1 SGHAT, CDR2 FQNNGV. There are 15 residues in the CDR3. This clonotype was counted many times. No antigen is known for it. The sequence was collected from a donor aged 40 or older with multiple myeloma. The chain joins TRBV11-2 to TRBJ1-2; D may be TRBD1 (5 bases). Input material: a population of CD138-negative cells sorted from bone marrow. The CDR3 loop reads CASSLNGRDYYGYTF. CDR3 in DNA: TGTGCCAGCAGCCTAAACGGCAGGGATTACTATGGCTACACCTTC.